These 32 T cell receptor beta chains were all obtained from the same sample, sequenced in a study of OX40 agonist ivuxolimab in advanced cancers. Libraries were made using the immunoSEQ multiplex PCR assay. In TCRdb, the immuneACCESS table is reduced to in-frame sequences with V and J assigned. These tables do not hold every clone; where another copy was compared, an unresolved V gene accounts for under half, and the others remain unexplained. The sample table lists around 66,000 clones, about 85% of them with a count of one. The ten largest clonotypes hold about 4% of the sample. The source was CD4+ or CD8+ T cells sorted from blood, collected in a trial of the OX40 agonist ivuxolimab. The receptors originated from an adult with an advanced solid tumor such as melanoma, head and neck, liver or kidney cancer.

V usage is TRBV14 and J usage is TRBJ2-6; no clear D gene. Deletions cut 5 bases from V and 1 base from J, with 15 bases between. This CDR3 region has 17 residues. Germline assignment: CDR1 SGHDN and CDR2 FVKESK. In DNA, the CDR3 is TGTGCCAGCAGCACGCGGACCGACCGATCTGGGGCCAACGTCCTGACTTTC. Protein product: CASSTRTDRSGANVLTF.

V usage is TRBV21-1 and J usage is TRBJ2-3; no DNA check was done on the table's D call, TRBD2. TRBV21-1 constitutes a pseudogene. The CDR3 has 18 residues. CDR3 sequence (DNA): TGTGCCAGCAGCCTAAAAACCACCAGCGGGGGGGTGACAGATACGCAGTATTTT. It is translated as CASSLKTTSGGVTDTQYF.

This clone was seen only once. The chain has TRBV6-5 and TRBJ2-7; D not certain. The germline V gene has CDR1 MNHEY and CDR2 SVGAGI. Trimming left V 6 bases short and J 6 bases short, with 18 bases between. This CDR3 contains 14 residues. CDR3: CASRSTPKFGEQYF. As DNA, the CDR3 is TGTGCCAGCAGATCCACTCCCAAGTTCGGCGAGCAGTACTTC.

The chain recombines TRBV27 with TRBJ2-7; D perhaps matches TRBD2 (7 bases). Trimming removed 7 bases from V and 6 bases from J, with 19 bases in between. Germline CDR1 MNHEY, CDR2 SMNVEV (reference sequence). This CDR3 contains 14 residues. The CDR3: CASTRGGATGEQYF. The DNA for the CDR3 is TGTGCCAGCACAAGGGGGGGGGCGACGGGCGAGCAGTACTTC.

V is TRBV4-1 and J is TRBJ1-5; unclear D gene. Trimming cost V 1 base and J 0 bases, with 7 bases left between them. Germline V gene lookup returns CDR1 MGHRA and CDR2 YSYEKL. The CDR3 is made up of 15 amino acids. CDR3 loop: CASSQGATSNQPQHF. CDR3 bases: TGCGCCAGCAGCCAAGGCGCTACTAGCAATCAGCCCCAGCATTTT.

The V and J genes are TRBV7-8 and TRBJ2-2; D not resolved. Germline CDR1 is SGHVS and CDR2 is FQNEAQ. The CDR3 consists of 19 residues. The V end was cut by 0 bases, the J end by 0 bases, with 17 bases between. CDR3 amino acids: CASSLARLHGITNTGELFF. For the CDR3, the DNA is TGTGCCAGCAGCTTAGCAAGACTCCACGGAATAACGAACACCGGGGAGCTGTTTTTT.

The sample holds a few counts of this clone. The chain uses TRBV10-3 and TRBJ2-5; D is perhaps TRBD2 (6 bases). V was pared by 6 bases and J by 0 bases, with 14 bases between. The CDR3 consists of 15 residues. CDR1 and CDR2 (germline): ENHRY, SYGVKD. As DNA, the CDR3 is TGTGCCATCAGCCGATCGACTAGAGACCAAGAGACCCAGTACTTC. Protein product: CAISRSTRDQETQYF.

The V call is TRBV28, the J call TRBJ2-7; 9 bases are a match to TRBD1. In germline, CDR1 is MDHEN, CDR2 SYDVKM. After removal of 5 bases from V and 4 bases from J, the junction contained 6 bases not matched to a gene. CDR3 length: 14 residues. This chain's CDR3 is CASSVGQGVYEQYF. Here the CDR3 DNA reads TGTGCCAGCAGTGTGGGACAGGGAGTTTACGAGCAGTACTTC.

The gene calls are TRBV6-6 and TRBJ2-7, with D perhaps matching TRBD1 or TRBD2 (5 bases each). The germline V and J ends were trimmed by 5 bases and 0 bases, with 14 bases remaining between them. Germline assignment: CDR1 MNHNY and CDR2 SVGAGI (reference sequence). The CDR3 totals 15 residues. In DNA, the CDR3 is TGTGCCAGCAGTAACCGGGGCAGGAGCTCCTACGAGCAGTACTTC. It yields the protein CASSNRGRSSYEQYF.

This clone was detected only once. CDR3 sequence: CASSLAGSGSRNEQFF. The CDR3 DNA is TGTGCCAGCAGCTTGGCAGGTAGCGGGAGTAGGAATGAGCAGTTCTTC. The chain joins TRBV5-4 to TRBJ2-1, with 9 bases that match TRBD2. This CDR3 has 16 amino acids. V lost 0 bases to trimming and J lost 7 bases; unmatched junction nucleotides: 8. CDR1 is SGHNT, CDR2 YYREEE, per germline (reference sequence).

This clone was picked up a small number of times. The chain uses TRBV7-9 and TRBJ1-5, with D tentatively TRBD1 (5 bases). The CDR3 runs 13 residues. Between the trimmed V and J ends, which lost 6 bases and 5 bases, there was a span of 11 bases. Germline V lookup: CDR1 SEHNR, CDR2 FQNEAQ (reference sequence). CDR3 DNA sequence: TGTGCCAGCAGTACAGACAGCTATCAGCCCCAGCATTTT. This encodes CASSTDSYQPQHF. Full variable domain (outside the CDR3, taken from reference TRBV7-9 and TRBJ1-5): DTGVSQNPRHKITKRGQNVTFRCDPISEHNRLYWYRQTLGQGPEFLTYFQNEAQLEKSRLLSDRFSAERPKGSFSTLEIQRTEQGDSAMYLCASSTDSYQPQHFGDGTRLSIL.

The CDR3 DNA reads as TGCGCCAGCAGGGGTAGCGGGGAGGGACTCGAGCAGTACTTC. As protein: CASRGSGEGLEQYF. The rearrangement joins TRBV10-2 to TRBJ2-7; 8 positions match TRBD2. Trimming removed 6 bases from V and 6 bases from J; junction bases left unmatched: 10. The CDR3 extends over 14 amino acids. Germline CDR1 reads WSHSY; CDR2 reads SAAADI.

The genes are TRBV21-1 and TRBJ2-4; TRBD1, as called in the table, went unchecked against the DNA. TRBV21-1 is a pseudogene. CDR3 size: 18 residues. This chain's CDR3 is CASSKTSGQRLAKNIQYF. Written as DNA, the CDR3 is TGTGCCAGCAGCAAAACGTCGGGACAAAGACTAGCCAAAAACATTCAGTACTTC.

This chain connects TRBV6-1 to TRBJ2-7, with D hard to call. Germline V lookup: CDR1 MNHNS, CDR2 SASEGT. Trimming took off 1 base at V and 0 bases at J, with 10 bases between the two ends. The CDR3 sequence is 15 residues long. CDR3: CASSEVGMSSYEQYF. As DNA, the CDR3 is TGTGCCAGCAGTGAAGTTGGCATGAGCTCCTACGAGCAGTACTTC.

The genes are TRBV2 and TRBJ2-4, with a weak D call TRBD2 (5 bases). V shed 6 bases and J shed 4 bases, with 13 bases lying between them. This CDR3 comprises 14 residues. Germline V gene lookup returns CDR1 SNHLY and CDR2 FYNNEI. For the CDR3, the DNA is TGTGCCAGCAGATCGAGGGTGACAAAAAACATTCAGTACTTC. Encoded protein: CASRSRVTKNIQYF.

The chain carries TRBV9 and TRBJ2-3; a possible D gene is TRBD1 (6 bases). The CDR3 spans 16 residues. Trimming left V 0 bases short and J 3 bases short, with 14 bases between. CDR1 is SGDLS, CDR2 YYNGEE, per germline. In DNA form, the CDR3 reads TGTGCCAGCAGCGTAGAGATCAGGGGTAATACAGATACGCAGTATTTT. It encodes CASSVEIRGNTDTQYF.

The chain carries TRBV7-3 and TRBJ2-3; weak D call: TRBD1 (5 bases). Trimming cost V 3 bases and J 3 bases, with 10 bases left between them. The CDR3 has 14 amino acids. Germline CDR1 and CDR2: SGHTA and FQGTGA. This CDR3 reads CASSFRDRTDTQYF. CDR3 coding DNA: TGTGCCAGCAGCTTCAGGGATAGAACAGATACGCAGTATTTT. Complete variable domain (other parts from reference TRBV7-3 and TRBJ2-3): GAGVSQTPSNKVTEKGKYVELRCDPISGHTALYWYRQSLGQGPEFLIYFQGTGAADDSGLPNDRFFAVRPEGSVSTLKIQRTERGDSAVYLCASSFRDRTDTQYFGPGTRLTVL.

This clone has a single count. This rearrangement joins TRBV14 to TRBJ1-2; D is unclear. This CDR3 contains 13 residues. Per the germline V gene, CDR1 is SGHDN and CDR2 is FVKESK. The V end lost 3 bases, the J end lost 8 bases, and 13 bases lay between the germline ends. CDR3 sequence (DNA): TGTGCCAGCAGCCAGCGTCTGGCCTACGGCTACACCTTC. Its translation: CASSQRLAYGYTF.

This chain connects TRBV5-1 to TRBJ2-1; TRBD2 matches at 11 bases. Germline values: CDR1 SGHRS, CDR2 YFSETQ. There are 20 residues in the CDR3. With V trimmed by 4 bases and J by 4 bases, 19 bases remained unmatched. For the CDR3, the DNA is TGCGCCAGCAGCCCCGCTGTAAGGACTAGCGGGCCTTCCTTATACAATGAGCAGTTCTTC. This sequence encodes CASSPAVRTSGPSLYNEQFF.

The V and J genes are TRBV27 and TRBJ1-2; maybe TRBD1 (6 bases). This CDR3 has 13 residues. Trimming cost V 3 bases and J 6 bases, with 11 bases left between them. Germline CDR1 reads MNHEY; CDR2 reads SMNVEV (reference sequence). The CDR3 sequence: CASSFWAGDGYTF. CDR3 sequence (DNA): TGTGCCAGCAGTTTTTGGGCAGGGGATGGCTACACCTTC.

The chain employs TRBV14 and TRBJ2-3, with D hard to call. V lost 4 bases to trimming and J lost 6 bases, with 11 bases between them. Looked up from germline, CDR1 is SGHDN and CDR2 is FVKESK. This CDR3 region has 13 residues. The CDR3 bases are TGTGCCAGCAGCCTGGTGATAGTGGATACGCAGTATTTT. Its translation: CASSLVIVDTQYF.

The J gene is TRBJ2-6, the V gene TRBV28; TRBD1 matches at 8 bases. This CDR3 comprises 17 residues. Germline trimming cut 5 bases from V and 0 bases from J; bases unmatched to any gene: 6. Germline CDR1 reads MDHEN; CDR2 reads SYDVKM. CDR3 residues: CASSPTGASSGANVLTF. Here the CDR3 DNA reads TGTGCCAGCAGTCCGACAGGGGCGAGCTCTGGGGCCAACGTCCTGACTTTC.

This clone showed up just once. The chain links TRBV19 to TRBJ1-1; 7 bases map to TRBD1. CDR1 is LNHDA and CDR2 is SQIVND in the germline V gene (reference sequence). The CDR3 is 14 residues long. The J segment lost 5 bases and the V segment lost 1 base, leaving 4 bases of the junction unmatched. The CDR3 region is CASSIAAGGTEAFF. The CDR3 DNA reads TGTGCCAGTAGTATAGCAGCAGGGGGGACTGAAGCTTTCTTT.

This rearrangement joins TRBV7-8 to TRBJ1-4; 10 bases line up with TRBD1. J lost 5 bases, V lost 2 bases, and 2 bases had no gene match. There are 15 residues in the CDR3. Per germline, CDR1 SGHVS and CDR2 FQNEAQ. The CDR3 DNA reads TGTGCCAGCAGCTTAATGACAGGGGGCAATGAAAAACTGTTTTTT. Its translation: CASSLMTGGNEKLFF.

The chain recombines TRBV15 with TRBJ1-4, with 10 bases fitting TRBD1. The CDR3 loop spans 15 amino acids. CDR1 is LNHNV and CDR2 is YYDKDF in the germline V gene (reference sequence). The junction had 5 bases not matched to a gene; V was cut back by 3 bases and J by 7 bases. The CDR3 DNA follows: TGTGCCACCAGCAGGGACAGGGGGAAGGTTGAAAAACTGTTTTTT. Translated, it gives CATSRDRGKVEKLFF.

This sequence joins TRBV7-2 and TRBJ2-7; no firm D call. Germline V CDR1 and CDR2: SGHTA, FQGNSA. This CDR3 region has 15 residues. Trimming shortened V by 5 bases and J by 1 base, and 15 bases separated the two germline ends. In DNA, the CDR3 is TGTGCCAGCAGCCCCGGTTCTTCTAGTTCCTACGAGCAGTACTTC. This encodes CASSPGSSSSYEQYF.

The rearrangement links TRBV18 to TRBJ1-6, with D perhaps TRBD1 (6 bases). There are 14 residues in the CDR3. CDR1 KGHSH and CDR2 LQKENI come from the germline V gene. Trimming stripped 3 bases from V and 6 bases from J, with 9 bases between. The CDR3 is CASSPGRGNSPLHF. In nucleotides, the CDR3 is TGTGCCAGCTCACCCGGCAGGGGTAATTCACCCCTCCACTTT.

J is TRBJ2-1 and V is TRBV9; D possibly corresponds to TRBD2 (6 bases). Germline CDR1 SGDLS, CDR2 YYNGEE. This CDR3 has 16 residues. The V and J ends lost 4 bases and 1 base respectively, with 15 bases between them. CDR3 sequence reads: CASSPQLALSYNEQFF. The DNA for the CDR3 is TGTGCCAGCAGCCCGCAACTAGCATTGTCCTACAATGAGCAGTTCTTC.

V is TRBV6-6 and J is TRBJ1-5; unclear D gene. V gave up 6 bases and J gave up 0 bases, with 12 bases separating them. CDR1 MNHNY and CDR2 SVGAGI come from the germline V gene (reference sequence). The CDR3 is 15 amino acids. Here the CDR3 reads CASSQPLNSNQPQHF. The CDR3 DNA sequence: TGTGCCAGCAGCCAGCCTCTGAATAGCAATCAGCCCCAGCATTTT.

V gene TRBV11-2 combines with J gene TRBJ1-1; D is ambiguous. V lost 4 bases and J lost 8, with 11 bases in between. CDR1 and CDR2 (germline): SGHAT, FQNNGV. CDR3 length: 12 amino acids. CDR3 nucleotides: TGTGCCAGCAGCTCCATTGCAGGAGAAGCTTTCTTT. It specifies CASSSIAGEAFF.

The CDR3 reads CASSQDIGQGHQPQHF. The CDR3 nucleotides are TGCGCCAGCAGCCAAGATATCGGACAGGGACATCAGCCCCAGCATTTT. The chain employs TRBV4-1 and TRBJ1-5, with 8 bases identical to TRBD1. The trim removed 0 bases at V and 5 bases at J, leaving 6 bases unmatched. Looked up from germline, CDR1 is MGHRA and CDR2 is YSYEKL. This CDR3 is 16 amino acids long.

The CDR3 nucleotides are TGTGCCAGCAGCTTTAATAGCAATCAGCCCCAGCATTTT. Amino acids: CASSFNSNQPQHF. The rearrangement joins TRBV7-8 to TRBJ1-5; no clear D gene. From germline, CDR1 is SGHVS and CDR2 FQNEAQ. This CDR3 comprises 13 residues. V gave up 3 bases and J gave up 0 bases, with 3 bases separating them.